This TCR beta chain was documented in a study of shared clonotypes between healthy human individuals. Overall study results and limits: Rarefaction analysis demonstrated incomplete sorted-subset sequencing notwithstanding large depth.

The naive CD8 population came from CD45RO-negative cells selected for CCR7, without terminally differentiated effector memory CD45RA+ cells. The donor population consisted of healthy HIV-negative adults with no recent acute infections or vaccinations. The CDR3 spans 17 residues. J lost 8 bases, V lost 4 bases, and 14 bases had no gene match. Looked up from germline, CDR1 is SEHNR and CDR2 is FQNEAQ (reference sequence). Notes on this clone: Its antigen is still unknown.

The assay was carried out at the deep level. Assay used: immunoSEQ multiplex PCR; TCRdb lists only in-frame clones, some missing. The sample holds about 2.1 million clones, just over 90% seen once. The rearrangement uses TRBV7-9 and TRBJ2-1, with 10 bases aligning to TRBD2. This TCR derives from a man in his late teens or twenties in good health. Some clones in this sample may be carry-over from other donors' samples. Sequenced material: naive CD8+ T cells from PBMCs. This CDR3 is CASSSLAGVMVPHEQFF. CDR3 DNA: TGTGCCAGCAGCTCGCTAGCGGGAGTAATGGTTCCCCATGAGCAGTTCTTC.